This record looks at one T cell receptor (beta chain) sequence and its context. The data were obtained in a study of blood T cell repertoires in COVID-19. In the original processing: Reference gene primer amplification in the assay estimated nucleated cell counts. Data came from immunoSEQ multiplex PCR; TCRdb stores just in-frame clones and leaves some out. Clonal size and the V and J genes are those of that table, whereas D and trimming came from the DNA. Of tens of thousands of clones in the sample, over 80% are singletons; the top ten hold about 4%. V was shortened by 5 bases and J by 4 bases, with 16 bases between the two germline ends. The CDR3 is made up of 15 amino acids. The germline V gene has CDR1 PRHDT and CDR2 FYEKMQ (reference sequence).

The sample consisted of peripheral blood. The source of this sequence is a woman of 80 years or more with acute or convalescent COVID-19. This chain links TRBV13 with TRBJ2-3; D possibly corresponds to TRBD2 (5 bases). The CDR3 loop is CASSPEEEFADTQYF. The CDR3, as DNA: TGTGCCAGCAGCCCCGAGGAGGAGTTCGCAGATACGCAGTATTTT.